This TCR beta chain stems from a study of shared clonotypes between healthy human individuals (dated by TCRdb to about 2020). In terms of the full investigation: The cohort comprised a couple of women and a few men aged 18 to 49 years. Different laboratories and diverse techniques were used to prepare libraries and sequence TCR repertoires, to increase sequencing depth and limit assay-specific biases. Per donor, leukapheresis produced somewhere between about 0.9 and 9 billion PBMCs. For each donor, CD4 naive and CD4 memory were each given three plates, CD8 naive was given two plates, and CD8 memory was given one plate. The study deeply sequenced blood TCR repertoires of 5 or 6 healthy adults to estimate repertoire size and the extent of clonotype sharing between individuals.

Worth noting for this clone: The specificity of this receptor is unknown. No much larger clone exists at a distance of one base, and base qualities are not known.

Broad study findings and their caveats: The genetic and exposure-history diversity represented was limited by the small number of donors. Even with the large sequencing depth, rarefaction of the sorted-subset datasets indicated that sequencing was incomplete. When several donors were compared, the shared fraction of clonotypes was approximately 5% for naive CD4, roughly 3.3% for naive CD8, more than 2% for memory CD4, and 0.4% for memory CD8. Larger estimated clonotype richness was generally found for naive subsets than for memory subsets. Compared with non-shared clonotypes, clonotypes shared by all four sorted-subset donors had higher generation probabilities. Pairwise subsampling indicated that sequencing depth was expected to affect the degree of clonotype sharing among donors. Only blood was sampled, and tissue TCR repertoires likely differ from those in blood.

The donors were healthy, HIV-negative adults who had no recently reported acute infections or vaccinations. Only Caucasian adults living in Nashville, Tennessee, USA were represented among the donors. Magnetic negative selection was used to enrich CD4+ T cells, after which naive cells were positively selected on CD45RA and the negative fraction became the memory subset. Blood was obtained by leukapheresis, after which PBMCs were separated by Ficoll-Histopaque density gradient centrifugation and cryopreserved in liquid nitrogen vapor phase. Analytical flow cytometry was used to check the purity and quantity of each magnetically sorted T cell population. Each sorted fraction had its genomic DNA isolated and then quantified by UV absorbance on a Nanodrop 2000c. Using the deep immunoSEQ assay, multiplex PCR amplified TCR CDR3 regions from genomic DNA. For each cell subset, the extracted genomic DNA was distributed evenly across all wells of several immunoSEQ 96-well plates, and each plate served as one replicate. Each replicate PCR for sorted subsets received around 210 ng genomic DNA, equal to 30,000 or so T cell genomes. The purified libraries were quantified using a Qubit 3.0 fluorometer, sized with a Bioanalyzer 2100, and then quantified again using the KAPA Library Quantification kit. Every immunoSEQ 96-well plate was sequenced on a separate single-read 150-cycle Illumina NextSeq 550 flow cell. The source study handled its data this way. Because the immunoSEQ output held only junctional sequences and lacked quality scores, the filtering could not match the filtering applied to full-length reads. To assign V/J genes and CDR3, sequences were annotated against IMGT germline references using PyIR, a Python wrapper for IgBLAST v1.9. Reads with weak V/J assignments (E-value above 1e-6), missing CDR3, stop codons, out-of-frame junctions, or ambiguous translated residues were removed. V3J clonotypes were defined as sequences sharing an identical inferred V gene, J gene, and CDR3 amino acid sequence. Percentage overlap between repertoires was computed as shared unique clonotypes divided by the size of the smaller repertoire. RTK rarefaction, the Chao1 estimator, and Recon v2.1 estimates of unobserved clonotypes were used to assess repertoire richness. OLGA was used to compute generation probabilities for all TCRbeta clonotypes that the gDNA method yielded from a few donors. Entries here come from immuneACCESS through TCRdb and include only in-frame sequences with V and J called. Some clones fail to appear in such tables; in the studies checked, an unresolved V gene covers under half of the shortfall, and the cause of the remainder is unknown. That table gives V, J and clone size, and the DNA gave D and trimming. The sample profile shows over 700,000 clones; 72% of them were found once. In total, the top ten clones hold about 1.7% of the sample.

V is pruned by 6 bases and J by 3 bases, leaving 9 bases of the junction without a gene match. From the cysteine through the phenylalanine, the CDR3 covers 15 amino acids. Only the CDR3 region is kept as DNA, spanning 45 bases read in frame from base 1. CDR1 KGHSH and CDR2 LQKENI are derived from the germline V gene. The rearrangement combines TRBV18 with TRBJ2-7; 9 of the junction bases match TRBD2. Sample: memory CD4+ T cells sorted from blood. The cell subset or site label of this sample denotes: CD45RA-negative fraction. The sequence was obtained from a woman aged 25 to 39 in good health. The nucleotide sequence is given as TGTGCCAGCTCTCACTCTAGGCGGGAGGGCTACGAGCAGTACTTC. Translated, it gives CASSHSRREGYEQYF.